This entry describes one T cell receptor beta chain. There are 17 residues in the CDR3. Germline V gives CDR1 GTSNPN, CDR2 SVGIG (reference sequence). Deletions cut 0 bases from V and 0 bases from J, with 15 bases between. Study processing details: Estimation of nucleated cell counts relied on the amplification of reference gene primers. The data were produced by immunoSEQ multiplex PCR, yet TCRdb's version contains in-frame clones alone and is incomplete. D and trimming come from the DNA, and the V and J calls and clone size come from that table. The sample yields around 500,000 clones, approximately 85% seen once. The data are from a study of blood T cell repertoires in COVID-19. Study-level information: There were acute and convalescent COVID-19 samples, and they came from the United States, Italy and Spain. From T cells, B-cell-depleted T cells, or PBMCs came the material, which was cDNA or gDNA.

The chain combines TRBV30 with TRBJ1-3; tentatively, D is TRBD1 (5 bases). The sequence came from a human donor in a cohort sampled during active COVID-19. The specimen was peripheral blood. CDR3 DNA sequence: TGTGCCTGGAGTGTAGGGGCAGCGACGAGCTCTGGAAACACCATATATTTT. Encoded protein: CAWSVGAATSSGNTIYF.